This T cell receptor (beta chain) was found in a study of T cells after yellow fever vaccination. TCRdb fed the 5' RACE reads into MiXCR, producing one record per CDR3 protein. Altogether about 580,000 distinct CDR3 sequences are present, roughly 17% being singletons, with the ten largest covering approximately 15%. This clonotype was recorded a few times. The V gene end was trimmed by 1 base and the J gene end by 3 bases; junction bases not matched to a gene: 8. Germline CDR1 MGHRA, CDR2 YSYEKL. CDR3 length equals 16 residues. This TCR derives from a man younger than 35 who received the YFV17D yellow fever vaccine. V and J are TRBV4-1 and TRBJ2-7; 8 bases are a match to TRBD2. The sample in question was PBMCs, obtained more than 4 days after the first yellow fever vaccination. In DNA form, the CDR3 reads TGCGCCAGCAGCCAAGGGTTAGCGGGGAGTCTCTACGAGCAGTACTTC. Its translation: CASSQGLAGSLYEQYF.